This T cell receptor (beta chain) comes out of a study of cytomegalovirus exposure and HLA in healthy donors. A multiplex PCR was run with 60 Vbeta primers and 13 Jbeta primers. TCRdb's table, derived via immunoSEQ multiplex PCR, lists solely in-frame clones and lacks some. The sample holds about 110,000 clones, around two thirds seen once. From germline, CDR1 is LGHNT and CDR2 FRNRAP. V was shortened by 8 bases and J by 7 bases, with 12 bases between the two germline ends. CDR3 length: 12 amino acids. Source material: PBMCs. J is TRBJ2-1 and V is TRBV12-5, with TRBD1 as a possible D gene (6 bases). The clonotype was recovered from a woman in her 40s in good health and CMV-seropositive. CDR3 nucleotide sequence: TGTGCTAGTATAAACAGGGTGAATGAGCAGTTCTTC. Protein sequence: CASINRVNEQFF.